Below are 5 T cell receptor beta chains sequenced from a single sample in a study of brain T cells in children with intractable seizures. Sequenced by immunoSEQ multiplex PCR; TCRdb stores in-frame clones only, minus some. The sample yields some 80,000 clones, more than 75% seen once. Source: peripheral blood, taken at surgery. The receptors originated from a girl aged 2-10 years with Rasmussen encephalitis and intractable seizures.

This rearrangement joins TRBV6-5 to TRBJ2-1; the D gene is possibly TRBD2 (7 bases). This CDR3 contains 14 residues. V dropped 6 bases and J dropped 2 bases, with 11 bases sitting between them. The germline gives CDR1 MNHEY, CDR2 SVGAGI. DNA for the CDR3: TGTGCCAGCAGGAAGGGGGGGACCTACAATGAGCAGTTCTTC. Amino acids: CASRKGGTYNEQFF.

In its sample, this clone was seen once. V and J are TRBV6-6 and TRBJ1-4, with D uncertain. Germline V gene sequence: CDR1 MNHNY, CDR2 SVGAGI (reference sequence). The CDR3 is made up of 15 amino acids. V lost 6 bases and J 3 bases, leaving 14 bases between the germline ends. The CDR3 region is CASRPGAGSNEKLFF. For the CDR3, the DNA is TGTGCCAGCAGGCCAGGAGCCGGGTCTAATGAAAAACTGTTTTTT.

V gene TRBV5-6 combines with J gene TRBJ1-1; possibly TRBD1 for D (6 bases). Germline CDR1 is SGHDT and CDR2 is YYEEEE. The CDR3 covers 14 residues. With 4 bases removed from V and 0 bases from J, the gap between germline ends came to 10 bases. CDR3 in amino acids: CASSGQLMNTEAFF. The CDR3 nucleotides read TGTGCCAGCAGCGGACAGCTCATGAACACTGAAGCTTTCTTT.

The chain combines TRBV10-3 with TRBJ1-2; D ambiguous. The CDR3 is 13 residues long. Germline values: CDR1 ENHRY, CDR2 SYGVKD. Trimming took off 3 bases at V and 8 bases at J, with 13 bases between the two ends. CDR3 coding DNA: TGTGCCATCAGTGACTCCTCCGGGGAAGGCTACACCTTC. Amino acids: CAISDSSGEGYTF.

The CDR3 here is CASSPGRLYEQYF. Here the CDR3 DNA reads TGTGCCAGCTCACCAGGACGGTTGTACGAGCAGTACTTC. The rearrangement links TRBV18 to TRBJ2-7; D is unclear. CDR3 size: 13 residues. V was shortened by 2 bases and J by 4 bases, with 9 bases between the two germline ends. Germline assignment: CDR1 KGHSH and CDR2 LQKENI.